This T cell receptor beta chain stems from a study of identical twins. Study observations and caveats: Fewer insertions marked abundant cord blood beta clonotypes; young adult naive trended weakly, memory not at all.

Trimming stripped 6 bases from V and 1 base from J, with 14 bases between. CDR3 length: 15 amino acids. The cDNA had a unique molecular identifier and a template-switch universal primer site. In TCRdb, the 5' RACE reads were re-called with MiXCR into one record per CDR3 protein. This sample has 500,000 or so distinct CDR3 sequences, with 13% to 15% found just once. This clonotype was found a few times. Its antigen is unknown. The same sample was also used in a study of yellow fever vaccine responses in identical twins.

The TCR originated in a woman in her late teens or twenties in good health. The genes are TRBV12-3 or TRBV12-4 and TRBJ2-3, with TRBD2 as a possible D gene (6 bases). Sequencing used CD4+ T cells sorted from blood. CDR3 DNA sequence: TGTGCCAGCAGCCCGGAGGGCCGGGGCACAGATACGCAGTATTTT. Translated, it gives CASSPEGRGTDTQYF.